Given below is one T cell receptor beta chain in context. PCR involved 60 Vbeta and 13 Jbeta primers. The protocol was immunoSEQ multiplex PCR, while the TCRdb copy is restricted to in-frame clones and leaves out a portion. Of over 75,000 clones in the sample, almost 85% were seen once. This sample is part of a study of cytomegalovirus exposure and HLA in healthy donors. The germline CDR1 and CDR2 sequences are SEHNR and FQNEAQ (reference sequence). The CDR3 totals 17 residues. The trim removed 7 bases at V and 2 bases at J, leaving 11 bases unmatched. Those who donated were healthy bone marrow donors.

The chain links TRBV7-9 to TRBJ1-5, with 10 bases matching TRBD1. The sequence came from a woman younger than 35 in good health and CMV-seropositive. The sample consisted of PBMCs. The CDR3 coding sequence is TGTGCCAGCACTCAAGGATCCGGGACAGGGGGCAATCAGCCCCAGCATTTT. Translated: CASTQGSGTGGNQPQHF.